The 5 T cell receptor beta chains given below trace back to one sample, sequenced in a study of blood T cell repertoires in COVID-19. The assay was immunoSEQ multiplex PCR, and TCRdb's table has in-frame clones only and misses some. This sample has 200,000 to 300,000 clones; approximately 86% occur once, and the top ten carry roughly 5%. Sequencing input: peripheral blood. The receptors come from a woman aged 55-70 years with COVID-19, enrolled during active disease.

This clone has a single count. The chain links TRBV24-1 to TRBJ2-3; D is perhaps TRBD2 (6 bases). The CDR3 has 16 residues. Germline V gene lookup returns CDR1 KGHDR and CDR2 SFDVKD. Trimming pared 4 bases from V and 2 bases from J, leaving 15 bases between. This CDR3 is CATSDPSGAYTDTQYF. For the CDR3, the DNA is TGTGCCACCAGTGACCCCTCGGGAGCCTACACAGATACGCAGTATTTT.

This clone was picked up a small number of times. The gene calls are TRBV7-3 and TRBJ2-1; possible D gene TRBD2, 6 bases. The V end lost 4 bases, the J end lost 7 bases, and 14 bases lay between the germline ends. CDR1 is SGHTA, CDR2 FQGTGA, per germline. The CDR3 has 14 amino acids. The CDR3 spells CASSSTGTSNEQFF. The DNA of the CDR3 is TGTGCCAGCAGCTCCACCGGGACTTCTAATGAGCAGTTCTTC.

The V call is TRBV4-2, the J call TRBJ1-2; 8 nucleotides match TRBD1. Trimming removed 4 bases from V and 7 bases from J; junction bases left unmatched: 5. CDR1 is LGHNA, CDR2 YNFKEQ, per germline. This CDR3 is 13 amino acids long. CDR3 in DNA: TGTGCCAGCAGCCTCCGGACAGGGAGTGGCTACACCTTC. Amino acid sequence: CASSLRTGSGYTF.

The chain uses TRBV7-3 and TRBJ2-5, with 7 bases matching TRBD2. Germline CDR1 SGHTA, CDR2 FQGTGA. The CDR3 consists of 14 residues. V lost 5 bases, J lost 0 bases, and 3 bases stayed unmatched. As DNA, the CDR3 is TGTGCCAGCAGCCCCGGGAGGAACCAAGAGACCCAGTACTTC. It encodes CASSPGRNQETQYF.

The rearrangement links TRBV29-1 to TRBJ2-1; 9 bases match TRBD2. Losses at the gene ends were 7 bases for V and 0 bases for J; bases not matched to a gene: 10. Looked up from germline, CDR1 is SQVTM and CDR2 is ANQGSEA. This CDR3 has 16 amino acids. DNA for the CDR3: TGCAGCGGACAATGGCTAGCGGGATTCTCCTACAATGAGCAGTTCTTC. Protein product: CSGQWLAGFSYNEQFF.